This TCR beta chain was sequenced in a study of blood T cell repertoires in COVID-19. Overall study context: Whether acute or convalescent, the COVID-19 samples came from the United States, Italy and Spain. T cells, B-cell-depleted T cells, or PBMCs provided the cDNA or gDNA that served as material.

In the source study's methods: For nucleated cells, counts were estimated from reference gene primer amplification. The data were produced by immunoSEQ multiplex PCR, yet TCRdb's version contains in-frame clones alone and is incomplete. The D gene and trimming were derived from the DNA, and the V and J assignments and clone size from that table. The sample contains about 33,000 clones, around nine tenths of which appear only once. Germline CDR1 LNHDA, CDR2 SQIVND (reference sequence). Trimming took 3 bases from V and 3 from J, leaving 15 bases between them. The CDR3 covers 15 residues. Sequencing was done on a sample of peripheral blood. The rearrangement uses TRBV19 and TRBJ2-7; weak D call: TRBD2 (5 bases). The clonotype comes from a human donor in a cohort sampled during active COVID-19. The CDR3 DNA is TGTGCCAGTAGTATTGAGGGTTCCGACTACTACGAGCAGTACTTC. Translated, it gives CASSIEGSDYYEQYF.